Shown below are 16 T cell receptor beta chains from a single sample sequenced in a study of blood T cell repertoires in COVID-19 (dated by TCRdb to 2018 to 2020). Library creation used the immunoSEQ multiplex PCR assay. TCRdb took over this immuneACCESS table, retaining in-frame rearrangements with V and J assigned. Such tables are incomplete; in checked studies, under half of the missing clones stem from an unresolved V gene, and the remainder is unexplained. For this sample there are 120,000 or so clones; around 88% appear just once. The ten largest clones take up about 5.5% of the sample. Input material: peripheral blood. The receptors were gathered from a man older than 75 with active or convalescent COVID-19.

V is TRBV21-1 and J is TRBJ1-2; TRBD1, the D gene given by the table, was not confirmed from the DNA. TRBV21-1 is a pseudogene. This CDR3 has 12 amino acids. In DNA form, the CDR3 reads TGTGCCAGCAGCCCAGGAGGGGGCTCCCACACCTTC. Its translation: CASSPGGGSHTF.

The genes are TRBV29-1 and TRBJ1-2; D uncertain. The CDR3 spans 14 residues. V was pared by 4 bases and J by 0 bases, with 12 bases between. CDR1 SQVTM and CDR2 ANQGSEA come from the germline V gene. The CDR3 protein is CSVAGGPANYGYTF. CDR3 nucleotides: TGCAGCGTTGCTGGTGGGCCAGCTAACTATGGCTACACCTTC.

This clone occurred once. The chain couples TRBV18 to TRBJ2-7; D unclear. V was clipped by 6 bases and J by 6 bases, with 12 bases between them. Germline assignment: CDR1 KGHSH and CDR2 LQKENI. This CDR3 comprises 12 residues. DNA of the CDR3: TGTGCCAGCTCTTCCACCCCGGGCGAGCAGTACTTC. Its translation: CASSSTPGEQYF.

The gene calls are TRBV29-1 and TRBJ2-3, with D tentatively TRBD1 (6 bases). Germline loops: CDR1 SQVTM, CDR2 ANQGSEA. The CDR3 spans 13 residues. Trimming shortened V by 0 bases and J by 4 bases, and 8 bases separated the two germline ends. CDR3 in amino acids: CSVEEGAADTQYF. The CDR3 region has the DNA TGCAGCGTTGAAGAGGGGGCCGCAGATACGCAGTATTTT.

The chain links TRBV7-9 to TRBJ1-2; 8 bases fit TRBD1. The germline V gene encodes CDR1 SEHNR and CDR2 FQNEAQ (reference sequence). Unmatched junction bases numbered 8, after V lost 4 bases and J lost 4 bases. The CDR3 length is 15 residues. CDR3 sequence: CASSSLDRAPYGYTF. The CDR3 DNA is TGTGCCAGCAGCTCCCTGGACAGGGCCCCCTATGGCTACACCTTC.

This rearrangement joins TRBV7-2 to TRBJ1-5; D is unclear. CDR1 is SGHTA and CDR2 is FQGNSA in the germline V gene. The CDR3 loop spans 14 amino acids. V gave up 5 bases and J gave up 3 bases, with 11 bases separating them. The CDR3, as DNA: TGTGCCAGCAGCCACTCGGGGATCAATCAGCCCCAGCATTTT. Its protein is CASSHSGINQPQHF.

V is TRBV6-2 or TRBV6-3 and J is TRBJ1-5, with 8 bases that match TRBD1. Losses at the gene ends were 6 bases for V and 5 bases for J; bases not matched to a gene: 9. The CDR3 contains 15 residues. The germline CDR1 and CDR2 sequences are MNHEY and SVGEGT. The CDR3 coding sequence is TGTGCCAGCAGCCCAGACAGGGGAGGGGATCAGCCCCAGCATTTT. Translating gives CASSPDRGGDQPQHF.

This clone was found a few times. The junction and the germline gene differ at one end; a read error may be behind it. This chain uses TRBV14 with TRBJ1-2, with D unclear. This CDR3 has 14 residues. Germline-derived CDR1 and CDR2 are SGHDN and FVKESK. CDR3 protein: CASSQDSPNYGYTF. The CDR3 nucleotides read TGTGCCAGCAGCCAGGACTCACCTAATTATGGCTACACCTTC.

The chain joins TRBV7-2 to TRBJ2-3, with D hard to call. Trimming shortened V by 6 bases and J by 5 bases, and 9 bases separated the two germline ends. This CDR3 is built from 12 residues. The V gene's germline CDR1 is SGHTA and CDR2 FQGNSA. CDR3 in amino acids: CASSRGIDTQYF. CDR3 nucleotide sequence: TGTGCCAGCAGTCGCGGTATAGATACGCAGTATTTT.

V and J are TRBV3-1 (or the pseudogene TRBV3-2) and TRBJ2-1; 7 nucleotides agree with TRBD2. CDR1 is LGHDT and CDR2 is YNNKEL in the germline V gene (reference sequence). CDR3 length: 14 amino acids. Trimming cost V 4 bases and J 5 bases; bases outside gene matches: 5. The DNA for the CDR3 is TGTGCCAGCAGCCTTCTAGCGGCCAACAATGAGCAGTTCTTC. Protein sequence: CASSLLAANNEQFF.

The chain recombines TRBV7-8 with TRBJ2-5; D remains ambiguous. CDR3 length: 15 amino acids. Trimming took 3 bases from V and 5 from J, leaving 16 bases between them. Germline V gene data show CDR1 as SGHVS and CDR2 as FQNEAQ. CDR3 loop: CASSFVLAVLETQYF. CDR3 DNA sequence: TGTGCCAGCAGCTTCGTTCTCGCGGTGTTGGAGACCCAGTACTTC.

The chain joins TRBV5-1 to TRBJ1-4; 9 bases agree with TRBD1. V shed 4 bases, J shed 8 bases, and the junction held 3 bases outside the gene matches. The CDR3 contains 13 residues. Germline CDR1 SGHRS, CDR2 YFSETQ. The CDR3 region has the DNA TGCGCCAGCAGCCAAGGACAGGGGGAAAAACTGTTTTTT. Translating gives CASSQGQGEKLFF.

This clone was recorded once. The chain joins TRBV2 to TRBJ1-2; 11 positions match TRBD1. CDR1 SNHLY and CDR2 FYNNEI come from the germline V gene. With V trimmed by 4 bases and J by 7 bases, 5 bases remained unmatched. CDR3 size: 14 residues. CDR3 in DNA: TGTGCCAGCAGTGCTGGACAGGGGGCGGGTGGCTACACCTTC. Protein sequence: CASSAGQGAGGYTF.

The rearrangement links TRBV5-8 to TRBJ2-2, with D perhaps matching TRBD1 (5 bases). The CDR3 contains 15 residues. The ends were cut back, 1 base at V and 1 base at J, with 8 bases in the middle. CDR1 SGHTS and CDR2 YDEGEE come from the germline V gene. CDR3 residues: CASSLRQGNTGELFF. DNA of the CDR3: TGTGCCAGCAGCTTGCGGCAGGGGAACACCGGGGAGCTGTTTTTT.

This chain uses TRBV6-4 with TRBJ1-4; 9 bases are a match to TRBD1. The CDR3 length is 14 residues. Looked up from germline, CDR1 is MRHNA and CDR2 is SNTAGT. Germline trimming cut 7 bases from V and 6 bases from J; bases unmatched to any gene: 6. The CDR3 nucleotides are TGTGCCAGCACTGCCGGGACAGGGTATGAAAAACTGTTTTTT. Its translation: CASTAGTGYEKLFF.

The J gene is TRBJ2-3, the V gene TRBV5-1; D perhaps matches TRBD2 (5 bases). Looked up from germline, CDR1 is SGHRS and CDR2 is YFSETQ. The CDR3 has 14 amino acids. With 0 bases removed from V and 6 bases from J, the gap between germline ends came to 11 bases. The CDR3 region has the DNA TGCGCCAGCAGCTTGGGTCCTAGCTGGGATACGCAGTATTTT. Its translation is CASSLGPSWDTQYF.